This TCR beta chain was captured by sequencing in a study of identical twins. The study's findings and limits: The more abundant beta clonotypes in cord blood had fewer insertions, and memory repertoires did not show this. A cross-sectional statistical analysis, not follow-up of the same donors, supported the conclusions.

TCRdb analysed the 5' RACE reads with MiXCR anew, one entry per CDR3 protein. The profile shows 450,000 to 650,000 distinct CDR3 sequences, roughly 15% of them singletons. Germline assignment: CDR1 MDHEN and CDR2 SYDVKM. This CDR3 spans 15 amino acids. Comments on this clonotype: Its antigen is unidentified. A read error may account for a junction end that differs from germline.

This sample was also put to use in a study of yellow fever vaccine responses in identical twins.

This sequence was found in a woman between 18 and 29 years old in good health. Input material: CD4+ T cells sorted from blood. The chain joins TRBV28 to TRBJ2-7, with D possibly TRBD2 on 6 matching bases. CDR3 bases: TGTGCCAGCACCCTACTTCTGCAGGAGGGATCCGGGGTGGACTTC. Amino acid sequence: CASTLLLQEGSGVDF.